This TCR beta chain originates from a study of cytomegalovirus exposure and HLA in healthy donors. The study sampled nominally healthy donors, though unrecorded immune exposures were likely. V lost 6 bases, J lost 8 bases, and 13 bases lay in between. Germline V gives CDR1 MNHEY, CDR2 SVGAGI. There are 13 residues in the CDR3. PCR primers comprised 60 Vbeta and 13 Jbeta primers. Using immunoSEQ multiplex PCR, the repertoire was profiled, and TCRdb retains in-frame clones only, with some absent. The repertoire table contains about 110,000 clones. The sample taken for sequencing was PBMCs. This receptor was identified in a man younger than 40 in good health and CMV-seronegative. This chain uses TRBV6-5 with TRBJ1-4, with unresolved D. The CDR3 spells CASSLWPGEKLFF. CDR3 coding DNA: TGTGCCAGCAGCCTTTGGCCGGGAGAAAAACTGTTTTTT.